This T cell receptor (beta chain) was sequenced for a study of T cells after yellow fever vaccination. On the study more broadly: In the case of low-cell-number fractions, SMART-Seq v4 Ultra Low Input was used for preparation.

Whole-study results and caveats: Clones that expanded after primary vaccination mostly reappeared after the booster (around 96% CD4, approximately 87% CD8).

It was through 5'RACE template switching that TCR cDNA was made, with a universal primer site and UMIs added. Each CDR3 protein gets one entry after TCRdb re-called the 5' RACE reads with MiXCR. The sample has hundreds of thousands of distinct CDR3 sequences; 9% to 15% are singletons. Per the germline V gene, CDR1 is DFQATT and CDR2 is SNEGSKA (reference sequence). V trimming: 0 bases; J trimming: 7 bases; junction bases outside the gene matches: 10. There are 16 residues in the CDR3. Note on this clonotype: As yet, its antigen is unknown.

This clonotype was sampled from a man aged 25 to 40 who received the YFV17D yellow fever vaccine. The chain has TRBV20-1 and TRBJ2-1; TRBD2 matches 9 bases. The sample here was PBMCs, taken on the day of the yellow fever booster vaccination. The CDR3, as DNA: TGCAGTGCTAGAGATCAAAGGGCGGGAGGGCGAAATGAGCAGTTCTTC. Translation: CSARDQRAGGRNEQFF.